Sequencing of this TCR beta chain was carried out in a study of identical twins. Findings and caveats of the study: Donors were not followed over many years; analysis was cross-sectional. Invariant T cells like MAIT and iNKT could partly confound the zero-insertion analyses.

CDR1 is SGHDN, CDR2 FVKESK, per germline. The CDR3 is 14 amino acids. The trim removed 3 bases at V and 5 bases at J, leaving 7 bases unmatched. In its sample, this clonotype was seen many times. Its target is unknown. Carrying unique molecular identifiers, the cDNA also gained a universal primer site through template switching. Each CDR3 protein gets one entry after TCRdb re-called the 5' RACE reads with MiXCR. The table shows approximately 620,000 distinct CDR3 sequences, with more than 6.5% occurring only once. These data also featured in a second study, about yellow fever vaccine responses in identical twins. That report adds: On the reported evidence, twins' vaccine T cell responses seemed partly convergent and partly personalized.

Sequenced material: PBMCs. The TCR was taken from a woman aged 18-29 years in good health. The rearrangement uses TRBV14 and TRBJ2-7; 7 bases are shared with TRBD1. Here the CDR3 DNA reads TGTGCCAGCAGCCACATTGACAGGGCCGACGAGCAGTACTTC. It specifies CASSHIDRADEQYF.